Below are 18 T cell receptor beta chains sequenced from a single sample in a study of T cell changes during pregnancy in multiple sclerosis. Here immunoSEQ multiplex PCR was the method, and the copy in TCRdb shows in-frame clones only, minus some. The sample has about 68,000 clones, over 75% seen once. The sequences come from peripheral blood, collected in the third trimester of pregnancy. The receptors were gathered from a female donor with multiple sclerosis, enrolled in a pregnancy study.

CDR3 sequence reads: CASSIRTGYEQYF. Written as DNA, the CDR3 is TGTGCCAGTAGTATCAGGACAGGCTACGAGCAGTACTTC. The chain links TRBV19 to TRBJ2-7, with 7 bases lining up with TRBD1. The CDR3 covers 13 residues. The trim removed 3 bases at V and 3 bases at J, leaving 2 bases unmatched. CDR1 is LNHDA, CDR2 SQIVND, per germline (reference sequence).

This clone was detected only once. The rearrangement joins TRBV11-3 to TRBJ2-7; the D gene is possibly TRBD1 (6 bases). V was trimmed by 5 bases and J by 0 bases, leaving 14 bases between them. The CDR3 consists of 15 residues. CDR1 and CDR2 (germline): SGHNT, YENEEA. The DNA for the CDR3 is TGTGCCAGCAGCCCAGGGCAGGGGTTCTCCTACGAGCAGTACTTC. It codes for CASSPGQGFSYEQYF.

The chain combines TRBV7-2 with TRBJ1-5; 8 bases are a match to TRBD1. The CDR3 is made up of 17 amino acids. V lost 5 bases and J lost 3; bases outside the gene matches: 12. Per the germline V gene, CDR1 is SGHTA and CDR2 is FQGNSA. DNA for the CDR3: TGTGCCAGCAGCCGCCGAGGACAGGGAGTATTCAATCAGCCCCAGCATTTT. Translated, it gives CASSRRGQGVFNQPQHF. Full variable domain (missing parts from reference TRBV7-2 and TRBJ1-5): GAGVSQSPSNKVTEKGKDVELRCDPISGHTALYWYRQSLGQGLEFLIYFQGNSAPDKSGLPSDRFSAERTGGSVSTLTIQRTQQEDSAVYLCASSRRGQGVFNQPQHFGDGTRLSIL.

The CDR3 DNA reads TGTGCCAGCAGTTCCGGCTCCTATAATTCACCCCTCCACTTT. Translating it yields CASSSGSYNSPLHF. The rearrangement uses TRBV27 and TRBJ1-6; D not certain. Germline assignment: CDR1 MNHEY and CDR2 SMNVEV (reference sequence). CDR3 length equals 14 residues. Trimming pared 4 bases from V and 0 bases from J, leaving 4 bases between.

The CDR3 region is CASSSSGREYEQYF. The DNA for the CDR3 is TGTGCCAGCAGCTCTAGCGGGAGGGAATACGAGCAGTACTTC. The V and J genes are TRBV6-6 and TRBJ2-7, with 12 bases fitting TRBD2. There are 14 residues in the CDR3. V lost 6 bases to trimming and J lost 4 bases; unmatched junction nucleotides: 4. Germline V CDR1 and CDR2: MNHNY, SVGAGI (reference sequence).

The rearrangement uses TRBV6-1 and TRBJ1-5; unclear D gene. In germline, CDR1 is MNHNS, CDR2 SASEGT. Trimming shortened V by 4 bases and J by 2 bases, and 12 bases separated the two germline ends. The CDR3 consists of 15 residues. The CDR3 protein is CASSAEGNGNQPQHF. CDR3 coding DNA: TGTGCCAGCAGTGCAGAGGGTAACGGCAATCAGCCCCAGCATTTT.

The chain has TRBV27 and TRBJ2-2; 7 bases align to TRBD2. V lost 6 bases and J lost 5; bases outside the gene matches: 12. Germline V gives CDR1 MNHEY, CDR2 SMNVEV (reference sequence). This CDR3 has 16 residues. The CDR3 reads CASRSNGGGRTGELFF. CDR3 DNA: TGTGCCAGCAGATCCAATGGGGGGGGAAGGACCGGGGAGCTGTTTTTT.

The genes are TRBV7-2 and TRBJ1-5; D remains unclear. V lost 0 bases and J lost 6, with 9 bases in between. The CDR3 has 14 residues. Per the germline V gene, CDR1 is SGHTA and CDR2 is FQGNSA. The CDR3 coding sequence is TGTGCCAGCAGCTTAGCAGCGGGATCTCAGCCCCAGCATTTT. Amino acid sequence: CASSLAAGSQPQHF.

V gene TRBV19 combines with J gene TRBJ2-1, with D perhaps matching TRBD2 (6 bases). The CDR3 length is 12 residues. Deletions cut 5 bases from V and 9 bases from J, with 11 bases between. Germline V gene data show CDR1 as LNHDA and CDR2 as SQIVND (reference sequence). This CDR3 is CASSYGGVEQFF. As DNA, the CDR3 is TGTGCCAGTAGTTACGGGGGTGTTGAGCAGTTCTTC.

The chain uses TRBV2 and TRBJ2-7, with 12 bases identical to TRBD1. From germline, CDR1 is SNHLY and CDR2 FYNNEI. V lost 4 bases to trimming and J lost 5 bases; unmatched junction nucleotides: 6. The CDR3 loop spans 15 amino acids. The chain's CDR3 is CASSVLGQGADEQYF. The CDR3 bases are TGTGCCAGCAGTGTACTGGGACAGGGGGCGGACGAGCAGTACTTC.

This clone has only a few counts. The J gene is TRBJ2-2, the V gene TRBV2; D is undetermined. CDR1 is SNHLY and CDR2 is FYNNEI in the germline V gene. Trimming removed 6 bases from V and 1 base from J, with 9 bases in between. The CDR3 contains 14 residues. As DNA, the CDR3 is TGTGCCAGCAGCGAGACACTGAACACCGGGGAGCTGTTTTTT. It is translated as CASSETLNTGELFF. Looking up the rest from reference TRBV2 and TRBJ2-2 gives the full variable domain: EPEVTQTPSHQVTQMGQEVILRCVPISNHLYFYWYRQILGQKVEFLVSFYNNEISEKSEIFDDQFSVERPDGSNFTLKIRSTKLEDSAMYFCASSETLNTGELFFGEGSRLTVL.

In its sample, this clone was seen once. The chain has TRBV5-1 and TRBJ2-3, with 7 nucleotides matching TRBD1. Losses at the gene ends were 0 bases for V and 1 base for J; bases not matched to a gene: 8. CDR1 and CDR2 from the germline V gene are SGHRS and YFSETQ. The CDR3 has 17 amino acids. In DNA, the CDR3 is TGCGCCAGCAGCTTGGGAGGGCCCGGGACAGGCACAGATACGCAGTATTTT. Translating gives CASSLGGPGTGTDTQYF.

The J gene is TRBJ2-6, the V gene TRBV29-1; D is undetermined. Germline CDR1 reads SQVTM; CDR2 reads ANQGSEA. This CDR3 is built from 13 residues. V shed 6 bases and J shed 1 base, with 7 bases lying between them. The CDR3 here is CSVSTSGANVLTF. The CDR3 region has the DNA TGCAGCGTCAGTACGTCTGGGGCCAACGTCCTGACTTTC.

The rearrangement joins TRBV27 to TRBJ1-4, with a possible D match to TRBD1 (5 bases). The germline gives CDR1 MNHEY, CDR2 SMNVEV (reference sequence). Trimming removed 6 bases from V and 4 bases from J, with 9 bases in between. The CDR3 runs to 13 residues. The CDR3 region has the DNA TGTGCCAGCAGGGGGCAGTTTAATGAAAAACTGTTTTTT. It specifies CASRGQFNEKLFF.

DNA for the CDR3: TGTGCCAGCAGCGCCGACATCGTGACAGGGAGGAGGACTGAAGCTTTCTTT. Its protein is CASSADIVTGRRTEAFF. The chain links TRBV9 to TRBJ1-1; 7 bases match TRBD1. The J segment lost 5 bases and the V segment lost 3 bases, leaving 16 bases of the junction unmatched. Germline values: CDR1 SGDLS, CDR2 YYNGEE. This CDR3 contains 17 residues.

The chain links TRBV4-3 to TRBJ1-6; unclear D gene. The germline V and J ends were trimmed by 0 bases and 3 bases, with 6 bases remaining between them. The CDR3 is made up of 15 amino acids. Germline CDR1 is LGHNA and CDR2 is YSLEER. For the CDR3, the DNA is TGCGCCAGCAGCCAAGATCGGTACTATAATTCACCCCTCCACTTT. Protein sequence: CASSQDRYYNSPLHF.

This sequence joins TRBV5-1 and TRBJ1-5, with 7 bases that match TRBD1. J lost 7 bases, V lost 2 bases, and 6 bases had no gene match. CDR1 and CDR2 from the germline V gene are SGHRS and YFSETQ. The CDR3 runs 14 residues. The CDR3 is CASSFGQVGQPQHF. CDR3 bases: TGCGCCAGCAGCTTTGGACAGGTGGGCCAGCCCCAGCATTTT.

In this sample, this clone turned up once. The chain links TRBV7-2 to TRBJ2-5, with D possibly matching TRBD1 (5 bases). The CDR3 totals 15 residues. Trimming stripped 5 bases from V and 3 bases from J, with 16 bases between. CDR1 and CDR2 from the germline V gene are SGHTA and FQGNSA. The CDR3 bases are TGTGCCAGCAGCCCCACCCGTGACAGAAAAGAGACCCAGTACTTC. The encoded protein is CASSPTRDRKETQYF.